These 22 T cell receptor beta chains were all obtained from the same sample, sequenced in a study of regulatory T cells in long-lasting Graves disease (dated by TCRdb to the early 2020s). Receptor amplification or capture employed multiplex PCR. Sequencing relied on an Illumina HiSeq 4000. TCR beta libraries were built with iRepertoire HTBI primers and Arm-PCR amplification of CDR3 regions. Using fastp at Q25 and MiXCR, TCRdb reprocessed the public reads and kept productive beta chains. CDR3 protein duplicates are merged, each entry listing the most common genes and DNA. For this sample the table gives roughly 220,000 distinct CDR3 sequences, of which about a sixth were detected only once. The ten top clones hold approximately 20% of the sample. The time point label for this specimen denotes: newly diagnosed GD, antithyroid drugs for less than 3 months. For both TCR sequencing and RNA sequencing, RNA was extracted from PBMCs in TRIzol.

This sample comprised peripheral blood mononuclear cells (PBMCs), obtained at new diagnosis, from a patient treated with antithyroid drugs. These receptors originate from a female donor with Graves disease.

There are many counts of this clonotype. The chain combines TRBV30 with TRBJ1-1; a possible D gene is TRBD1 (6 bases). The germline V gene encodes CDR1 GTSNPN and CDR2 SVGIG (reference sequence). Trimming took off 4 bases at V and 10 bases at J, with 19 bases between the two ends. The CDR3 has 13 amino acids. Written as DNA, the CDR3 is TGTGCCTGGATTCGAGAGGGGGGTCCGGGAGCTTTCTTT. Encoded protein: CAWIREGGPGAFF.

This clonotype was counted a few times. CDR3 amino acids: CASSLQGTDPYEQYF. Here the CDR3 DNA reads TGTGCCAGCAGCCTACAGGGGACAGACCCCTACGAGCAGTACTTC. The rearrangement joins TRBV6-2 or TRBV6-3 to TRBJ2-7; 7 nucleotides agree with TRBD1. Per the germline V gene, CDR1 is MNHEY and CDR2 is SVGEGT. The length of the CDR3 is 15 residues. Germline trimming cut 6 bases from V and 2 bases from J; bases unmatched to any gene: 10.

Only a few counts were recorded for this clonotype. CDR3 region: CSAREGLANRGNEQFF. The DNA for the CDR3 is TGCAGTGCTAGAGAGGGACTAGCGAATCGAGGGAATGAGCAGTTCTTC. This chain connects TRBV20-1 to TRBJ2-1; 10 bases are shared with TRBD2. The junction had 9 bases not matched to a gene; V was cut back by 0 bases and J by 7 bases. This CDR3 is built from 16 residues. In germline, CDR1 is DFQATT, CDR2 SNEGSKA (reference sequence).

This clonotype was found many times. The CDR3 coding sequence is TGTGCCAGCAGCAAAACTAGCGGGAGGTGGGGTGAGCAGTTCTTC. It yields the protein CASSKTSGRWGEQFF. The chain carries TRBV11-3 and TRBJ2-1, with 12 bases identical to TRBD2. Trimming took 5 bases from V and 9 from J; bases not matched to a gene: 8. CDR1 SGHNT and CDR2 YENEEA come from the germline V gene. The CDR3 runs 15 residues.

This clonotype was picked up many times. The chain carries TRBV20-1 and TRBJ2-3; tentative D call: TRBD2 (5 bases). The CDR3 contains 14 residues. Germline V gene lookup returns CDR1 DFQATT and CDR2 SNEGSKA (reference sequence). V was clipped by 6 bases and J by 2 bases, with 15 bases between them. CDR3 region: CSAILEKDTDTQYF. The CDR3 DNA reads TGCAGTGCAATACTAGAAAAGGACACAGATACGCAGTATTTT.

This clonotype came up many times. The chain is built from TRBV12-3 or TRBV12-4 and TRBJ2-3, with 10 bases that match TRBD2. The V and J ends lost 7 bases and 4 bases, in that order; junction bases with no gene match: 8. The CDR3 totals 15 residues. The CDR3 nucleotides read TGTGCCAGCACCCCGTTGACTAGCGGGCCAGATACGCAGTATTTT. This sequence encodes CASTPLTSGPDTQYF.

This clonotype was detected a few times. The chain couples TRBV30 to TRBJ1-5; tentative D call: TRBD1 (5 bases). Germline V gene sequence: CDR1 GTSNPN, CDR2 SVGIG (reference sequence). V was trimmed by 7 bases and J by 2 bases, leaving 9 bases between them. The CDR3 covers 12 residues. This CDR3 reads CAFTGGNQPQHF. CDR3 nucleotide sequence: TGTGCCTTCACAGGAGGCAATCAGCCCCAGCATTTT.

This clonotype was seen repeatedly, ten times or more. This chain uses TRBV24-1 with TRBJ2-2; TRBD2 is a possible D gene (5 bases). Germline-derived CDR1 and CDR2 are KGHDR and SFDVKD. The CDR3 is made up of 12 amino acids. Trimming left V 9 bases short and J 7 bases short, with 11 bases between. Here the CDR3 DNA reads TGTGCCACCGCCGGACTGGGCGGGGAGCTGTTTTTT. It yields the protein CATAGLGGELFF.

This clonotype showed up many times. CDR3 in DNA: TGTGCCAGCAGTTACTCGGGACTAAAGAGCCTCTCCTACAATGAGCAGTTCTTC. This gives the protein CASSYSGLKSLSYNEQFF. The chain is built from TRBV6-2 or TRBV6-3 and TRBJ2-1; TRBD2 aligns across 7 bases. Germline lookup yields CDR1 MNHEY and CDR2 SVGEGT. Losses at the gene ends were 0 bases for V and 0 bases for J; bases not matched to a gene: 8. The CDR3 extends over 18 amino acids.

This clonotype was seen repeatedly, ten times or more. This chain joins TRBV28 and TRBJ2-7; D gene unclear. Germline CDR1 is MDHEN and CDR2 is SYDVKM. With 3 bases removed from V and 3 bases from J, the gap between germline ends came to 15 bases. The CDR3 loop spans 15 amino acids. CDR3 DNA sequence: TGTGCCAGCAGTTTGGCGACTCGTCCGGACTACGAGCAGTACTTC. Its translation: CASSLATRPDYEQYF.

This clonotype was detected many times. V usage is TRBV28 and J usage is TRBJ2-1; the D gene is possibly TRBD2 (5 bases). CDR3 size: 11 residues. Germline V gene lookup returns CDR1 MDHEN and CDR2 SYDVKM. CDR3 in amino acids: CVCGHYNEQFF. CDR3 sequence (DNA): TGTGTCTGCGGGCACTACAATGAGCAGTTCTTC.

Many counts were recorded for this clonotype. The chain links TRBV4-3 to TRBJ2-3, with a weak D call TRBD1 (6 bases). The CDR3 extends over 13 amino acids. Trimming took 4 bases from V and 3 from J, leaving 8 bases between them. The germline CDR1 and CDR2 sequences are LGHNA and YSLEER. The chain's CDR3 is CASSRQETDTQYF. For the CDR3, the DNA is TGCGCCAGCAGCCGACAGGAAACAGATACGCAGTATTTT.

The chain employs TRBV11-2 and TRBJ2-1; D is possibly TRBD2 (5 bases). Germline values: CDR1 SGHAT, CDR2 FQNNGV. Trimming pared 2 bases from V and 10 bases from J, leaving 12 bases between. The CDR3 is 13 residues long. In nucleotides, the CDR3 is TGTGCCAGCAGCTTAATTAGAGGCGGGGAGCAGTTCTTC. As protein: CASSLIRGGEQFF.

The chain uses TRBV6-5 and TRBJ1-5, with TRBD1 as a possible D gene (5 bases). V lost 2 bases to trimming and J lost 0 bases, with 11 bases between them. The CDR3 has 16 residues. Looked up from germline, CDR1 is MNHEY and CDR2 is SVGAGI. The CDR3 is CASSYRRGYSNQPQHF. For the CDR3, the DNA is TGTGCCAGCAGTTACCGAAGGGGTTATAGCAATCAGCCCCAGCATTTT.

This clonotype was counted ten times or more. The rearrangement links TRBV12-3 or TRBV12-4 to TRBJ1-2, with D possibly matching TRBD1 (5 bases). The CDR3 covers 17 residues. Trimming shortened V by 6 bases and J by 8 bases, and 28 bases separated the two germline ends. The CDR3 nucleotides are TGTGCCAGCAGCCCCACTCATGGAGGGATAGGGGTAGGAGGCTACACCTTC. This encodes CASSPTHGGIGVGGYTF.

DNA for the CDR3: TGTGCCAGCAGTAACCAGTGGGACACTGAAGCTTTCTTT. Protein sequence: CASSNQWDTEAFF. V and J are TRBV6-1 and TRBJ1-1; D remains unclear. Germline V gene lookup returns CDR1 MNHNS and CDR2 SASEGT. V gave up 5 bases and J gave up 3 bases, with 10 bases separating them. CDR3 size: 13 residues.

In its sample, this clonotype was seen many times. The junction departs from the called germline gene at one end, perhaps through a read error. The chain is built from TRBV6-1 and TRBJ2-5; D not resolved. CDR1 MNHNS and CDR2 SASEGT come from the germline V gene. The length of the CDR3 is 11 residues. The DNA for the CDR3 is TGTGCCAGCAGTCAAGCCGAGACCCAGTACTTC. This gives the protein CASSQAETQYF.

This clonotype was found many times. V is TRBV28 and J is TRBJ1-4; a possible D gene is TRBD1 (6 bases). This CDR3 has 14 amino acids. The V end lost 5 bases, the J end lost 8 bases, and 15 bases lay between the germline ends. Germline V lookup: CDR1 MDHEN, CDR2 SYDVKM. The CDR3 DNA is TGTGCCAGCAGTCCCCAGGGGATAGGCGAAAAACTGTTTTTT. Encoded protein: CASSPQGIGEKLFF.

This clonotype was detected ten times or more. V gene TRBV11-3 combines with J gene TRBJ2-2; tentative D call: TRBD2 (5 bases). CDR1 and CDR2 (germline): SGHNT, YENEEA. The CDR3 sequence is 14 residues long. V dropped 5 bases and J dropped 0 bases, with 7 bases sitting between them. CDR3 DNA sequence: TGTGCCAGCAGCCCGGGAACGAACACCGGGGAGCTGTTTTTT. It specifies CASSPGTNTGELFF.

The chain employs TRBV7-6 and TRBJ2-5; a possible D gene is TRBD1 (7 bases). CDR1 and CDR2 (germline): SGHVS, FNYEAQ. Trimming removed 3 bases at V and 4 bases at J, with 15 bases between. This CDR3 region has 15 residues. The CDR3 coding sequence is TGTGCCAGCAGCTTGAGACAGGGAGGAGGAGAGACCCAGTACTTC. It codes for CASSLRQGGGETQYF.

This clonotype showed up many times. V gene TRBV2 combines with J gene TRBJ2-6; 7 nucleotides match TRBD1. Germline V gene sequence: CDR1 SNHLY, CDR2 FYNNEI. With V trimmed by 4 bases and J by 2 bases, 11 bases remained unmatched. The CDR3 spans 18 residues. Here the CDR3 reads CASSGVRTGPAGANVLTF. The CDR3 nucleotides are TGTGCCAGCAGTGGGGTGAGGACAGGCCCAGCTGGGGCCAACGTCCTGACTTTC.

This clonotype was detected many times. The J gene is TRBJ2-3, the V gene TRBV20-1, with 8 bases that match TRBD1. V gave up 0 bases and J gave up 9 bases; unmatched junction bases: 5. This CDR3 is 13 amino acids long. The V gene's germline CDR1 is DFQATT and CDR2 SNEGSKA (reference sequence). The CDR3 region is CSARDAGTGTQYF. The CDR3 DNA is TGCAGTGCTAGAGATGCGGGGACAGGCACGCAGTATTTT.